These 7 T cell receptor beta chains were all obtained from the same sample, sequenced in a study of T cell responses to AZD1222 COVID-19 vaccine. Method: immunoSEQ multiplex PCR; TCRdb's copy keeps in-frame clones and lacks some. The data hold about 180,000 clones, with roughly nine tenths observed a single time. The specimen comprised peripheral blood, sampled on day 0 of AZD1222 vaccination. The receptors were gathered from an adult in good health.

V gene TRBV5-1 combines with J gene TRBJ1-2; TRBD1 aligns across 10 bases. Per the germline V gene, CDR1 is SGHRS and CDR2 is YFSETQ. This CDR3 has 16 residues. Trimming at V came to 4 bases and at J to 6 bases, leaving 12 bases not matched to a gene. This chain's CDR3 is CASSRYAQGTGDGYTF. CDR3 bases: TGCGCCAGCAGCCGTTATGCCCAGGGGACAGGGGATGGCTACACCTTC.

The CDR3 DNA reads TGTGCCAGCAGCTTCTCCGGGACACTCTATGGCTACACCTTC. Translation gives CASSFSGTLYGYTF. The chain employs TRBV5-8 and TRBJ1-2; D is possibly TRBD1 (6 bases). In germline, CDR1 is SGHTS, CDR2 YDEGEE. CDR3 length equals 14 residues. The V end was cut by 2 bases, the J end by 4 bases, with 12 bases between. The full variable domain, its missing parts supplied by reference TRBV5-8 and TRBJ1-2, is EAGVTQSPTHLIKTRGQQATLRCSPISGHTSVYWYQQALGLGLQFLLWYDEGEERNRGNFPPRFSGRQFPNYSSELNVNALELEDSALYLCASSFSGTLYGYTFGSGTRLTVV.

The V call is TRBV6-5, the J call TRBJ1-3, with D hard to call. CDR1 and CDR2 from the germline V gene are MNHEY and SVGAGI. V lost 7 bases and J lost 2, with 12 bases in between. The CDR3 consists of 14 residues. The DNA of the CDR3 is TGTGCCAGCACCGAGCTCAGAACTGGAAACACCATATATTTT. It specifies CASTELRTGNTIYF.

CDR3 sequence reads: CASKAGTAYEQYF. The CDR3, as DNA: TGTGCCAGCAAGGCGGGGACCGCCTACGAGCAGTACTTC. The V call is TRBV5-4, the J call TRBJ2-7; D possibly corresponds to TRBD2 (6 bases). V was cut by 6 bases and J by 2 bases, with 12 bases left in between. CDR1 SGHNT and CDR2 YYREEE come from the germline V gene (reference sequence). This CDR3 has 13 residues.

The CDR3, as DNA: TGTGCCAGCAGTGAACTAGCGGGAGGCATAGCCTCTGGGGCCAACGTCCTGACTTTC. Translated, it gives CASSELAGGIASGANVLTF. The chain carries TRBV6-1 and TRBJ2-6; 11 bases line up with TRBD2. The CDR3 spans 19 residues. The J segment lost 0 bases and the V segment lost 2 bases, leaving 6 bases of the junction unmatched. CDR1 and CDR2 from the germline V gene are MNHNS and SASEGT.

The chain uses TRBV30 and TRBJ2-7; no clear D gene. The CDR3 runs to 13 residues. Germline CDR1 reads GTSNPN; CDR2 reads SVGIG (reference sequence). The V gene lost 0 bases and the J gene lost 6 bases, with 12 bases spanning the gap. CDR3 amino acids: CAWSVSAFGEQYF. The CDR3 DNA reads TGTGCCTGGAGTGTAAGCGCTTTCGGCGAGCAGTACTTC.

V usage is TRBV9 and J usage is TRBJ2-3, with D unresolved. This CDR3 comprises 13 residues. Trimming stripped 0 bases from V and 5 bases from J, with 7 bases between. CDR1 is SGDLS, CDR2 YYNGEE, per germline. Here the CDR3 DNA reads TGTGCCAGCAGCGTAGACCGGAAAGATACGCAGTATTTT. It is translated as CASSVDRKDTQYF.